This is a list of T cell receptor beta chains from one sample in a study of T cell repertoires in cytomegalovirus infection. TCRdb re-derived calls from the reads in MiXCR, one entry per CDR3 protein. The sample comprises some 390,000 distinct CDR3 sequences, less than 20% of which are singletons, and approximately 10% rests with the top ten. Sequencing was carried out using PBMCs. The receptors stem from a human donor in good health (CMV status not recorded). Some clones in this sample may be carry-over from other donors' samples. CDR3s leave out the opening cysteine and the closing phenylalanine or tryptophan. The D gene is left open where the match is weak.

TRBD2	TRBJ2-7	TRBV20-1	SAQRGGLYEQY
TRBD1	TRBJ1-1	TRBV7-9	ASSKTGEAF
TRBD1	TRBJ1-5	TRBV6-2/TRBV6-3	ASSLVQGQGWH
-	TRBJ2-2	TRBV7-2	ASSFTSGSLGELF
TRBD1	TRBJ1-6	TRBV7-8	ASSQGTVQSPLH
-	TRBJ2-1	TRBV9	ASSVVPYNEQF
TRBD2	TRBJ2-7	TRBV12-3/TRBV12-4	ASSERGDAYEQY
-	TRBJ1-1	TRBV7-9	ASSLEAGMNTEAF
-	TRBJ2-1	TRBV6-2/TRBV6-3	ASSRYRSNNEQF
-	TRBJ2-3	TRBV10-3	AISDIQEAQY
-	TRBJ1-1	TRBV29-1	SVDERRANTEAF